Below, 3 T cell receptor beta chains from the same sample are listed, as sequenced in a study of blood T cells in healthy people across ages. It was with a sample-barcoded 5' primer and a J-beta primer mix that a second PCR of roughly 7 to 12 cycles was run. MiXCR, run by TCRdb on the 5' RACE reads, gives a single entry per CDR3 protein. The table includes 650,000 to 1,000,000 distinct CDR3 sequences, around 45% detected once. Sequenced sample: blood. The receptors originated from an elderly man in good health.

This rearrangement joins TRBV3-1 to TRBJ2-1; 11 bases line up with TRBD2. Germline CDR1 LGHDT, CDR2 YNNKEL (reference sequence). CDR3 length: 16 residues. V shed 1 base and J 9 bases; nucleotides not matched to a gene: 8. The CDR3 nucleotides are TGTGCCAGCAGCCAAGTCGCGACTAGCGGGATAAGTGAGCAGTTCTTC. It translates to CASSQVATSGISEQFF.

This clonotype was picked up many times. This sequence joins TRBV7-2 and TRBJ1-2; D uncertain. Germline loops: CDR1 SGHTA, CDR2 FQGNSA. The CDR3 has 13 amino acids. V lost 5 bases, J lost 4 bases, and 11 bases lay in between. CDR3 amino acids: CASSKAPLYGYTF. The DNA for the CDR3 is TGTGCCAGCAGCAAAGCTCCCCTCTATGGCTACACCTTC.

This sequence joins TRBV12-3 or TRBV12-4 and TRBJ2-2; TRBD2 aligns across 10 bases. The CDR3 consists of 15 residues. V was clipped by 7 bases and J by 4 bases; unmatched bases: 6. The CDR3 protein is CASTSAGGFTGELFF. CDR3 sequence (DNA): TGTGCCAGCACCTCAGCGGGAGGGTTCACCGGGGAGCTGTTTTTT.